This T cell receptor beta chain emerged from a study of graft-versus-host responses after intestinal transplantation. Whole-study context: Recipients obtained multivisceral, liver-intestinal, or isolated intestinal transplants.

The method was immunoSEQ multiplex PCR; TCRdb's version includes in-frame clones alone and lacks a portion of them. The data show around 130,000 clones, with more than 90% seen just once and around 0.16% held by the top ten. With 6 bases clipped from V and 6 bases from J, the junction kept 10 bases outside the gene matches. CDR3 size: 15 residues. Germline V gives CDR1 MNHNY, CDR2 SVGAGI (reference sequence). As to this clone: Its antigen is unidentified.

This sequence joins TRBV6-6 and TRBJ1-4, with TRBD1 matching over 7 bases. The material was unstimulated CD4+ T cells sorted from spleen or lymph node cells, obtained before intestinal transplant. This receptor was identified in a human donor who received an intestinal transplant. The chain's CDR3 is CASRPLGGLDEKLFF. CDR3 DNA sequence: TGTGCCAGCAGACCTCTAGGGGGCCTTGATGAAAAACTGTTTTTT.